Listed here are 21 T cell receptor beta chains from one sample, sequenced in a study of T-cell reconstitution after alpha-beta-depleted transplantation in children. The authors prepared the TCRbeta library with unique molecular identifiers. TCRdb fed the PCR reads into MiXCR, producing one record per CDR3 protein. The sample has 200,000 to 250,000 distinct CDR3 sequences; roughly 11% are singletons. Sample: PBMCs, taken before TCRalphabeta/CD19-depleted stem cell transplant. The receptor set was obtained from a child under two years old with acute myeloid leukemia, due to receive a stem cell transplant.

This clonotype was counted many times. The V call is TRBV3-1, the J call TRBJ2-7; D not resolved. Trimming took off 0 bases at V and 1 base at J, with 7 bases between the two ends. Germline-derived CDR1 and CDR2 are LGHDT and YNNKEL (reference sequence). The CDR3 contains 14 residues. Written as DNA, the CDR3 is TGTGCCAGCAGCCAAGATAGGAGATCCTACGAGCAGTACTTC. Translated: CASSQDRRSYEQYF.

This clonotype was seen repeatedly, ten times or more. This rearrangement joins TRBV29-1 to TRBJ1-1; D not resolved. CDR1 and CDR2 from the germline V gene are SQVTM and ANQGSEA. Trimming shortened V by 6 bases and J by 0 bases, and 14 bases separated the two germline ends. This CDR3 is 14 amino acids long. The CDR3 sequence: CSVTLRQLNTEAFF. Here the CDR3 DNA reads TGCAGCGTCACCTTGAGACAACTGAACACTGAAGCTTTCTTT.

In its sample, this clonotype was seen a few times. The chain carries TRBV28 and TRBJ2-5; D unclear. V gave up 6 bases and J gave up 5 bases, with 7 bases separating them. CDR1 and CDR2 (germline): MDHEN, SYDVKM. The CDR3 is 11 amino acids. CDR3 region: CASRVLETQYF. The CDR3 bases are TGTGCCAGCAGGGTTTTGGAGACCCAGTACTTC.

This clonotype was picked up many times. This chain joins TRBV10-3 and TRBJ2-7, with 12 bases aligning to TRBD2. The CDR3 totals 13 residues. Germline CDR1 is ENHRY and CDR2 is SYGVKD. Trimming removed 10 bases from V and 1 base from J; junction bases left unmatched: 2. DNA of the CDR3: TGTGCCACCGGGACTAGCGGGTCCTACGAGCAGTACTTC. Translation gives CATGTSGSYEQYF.

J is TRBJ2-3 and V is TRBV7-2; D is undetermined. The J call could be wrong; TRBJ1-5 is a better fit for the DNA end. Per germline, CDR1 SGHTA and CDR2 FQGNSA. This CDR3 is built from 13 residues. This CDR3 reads CASSFRSTDTQHF. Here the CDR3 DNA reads TGTGCCAGCAGCTTCAGAAGCACGGATACGCAGCATTTT.

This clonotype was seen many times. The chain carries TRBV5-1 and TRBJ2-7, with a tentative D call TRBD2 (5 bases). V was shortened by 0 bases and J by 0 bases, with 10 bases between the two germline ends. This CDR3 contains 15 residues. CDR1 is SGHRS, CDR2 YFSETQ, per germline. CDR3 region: CASSLAVTTSYEQYF. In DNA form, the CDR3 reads TGCGCCAGCAGCTTGGCCGTGACTACCTCCTACGAGCAGTACTTC.

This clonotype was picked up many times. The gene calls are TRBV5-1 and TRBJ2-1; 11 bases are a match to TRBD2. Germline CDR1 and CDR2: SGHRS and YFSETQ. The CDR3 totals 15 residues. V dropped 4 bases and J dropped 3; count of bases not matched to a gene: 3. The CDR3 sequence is CASSATSGSYNEQFF. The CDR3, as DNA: TGCGCCAGCAGCGCCACTAGCGGGAGCTACAATGAGCAGTTCTTC.

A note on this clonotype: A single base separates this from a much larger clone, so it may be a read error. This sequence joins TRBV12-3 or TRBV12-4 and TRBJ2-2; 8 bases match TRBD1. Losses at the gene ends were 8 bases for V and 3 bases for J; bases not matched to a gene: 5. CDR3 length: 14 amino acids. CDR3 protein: CASLDREDTGELFF. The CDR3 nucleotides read TGTGCCAGCTTGGACAGGGAGGACACCGGGGAGCTGTTTTTT.

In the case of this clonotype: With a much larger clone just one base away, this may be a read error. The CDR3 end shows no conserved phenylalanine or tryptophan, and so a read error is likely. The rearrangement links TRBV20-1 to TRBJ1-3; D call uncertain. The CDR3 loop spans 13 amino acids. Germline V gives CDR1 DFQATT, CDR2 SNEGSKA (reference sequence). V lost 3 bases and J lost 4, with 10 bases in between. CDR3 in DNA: TGCAGTGCTAGTTGGGGAGAGGGAAACACCATATATTTG. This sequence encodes CSASWGEGNTIYL.

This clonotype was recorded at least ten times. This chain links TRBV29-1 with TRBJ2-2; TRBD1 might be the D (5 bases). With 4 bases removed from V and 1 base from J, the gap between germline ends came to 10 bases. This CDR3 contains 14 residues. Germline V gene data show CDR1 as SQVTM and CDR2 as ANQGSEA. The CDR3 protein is CSVAWGGNTGELFF. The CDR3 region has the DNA TGCAGCGTTGCGTGGGGCGGGAACACCGGGGAGCTGTTTTTT.

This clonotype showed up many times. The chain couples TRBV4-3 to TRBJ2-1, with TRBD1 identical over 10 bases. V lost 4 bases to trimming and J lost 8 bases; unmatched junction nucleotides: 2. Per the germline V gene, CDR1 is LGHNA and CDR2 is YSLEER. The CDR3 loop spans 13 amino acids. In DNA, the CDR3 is TGCGCCAGCAGCCGGGACAGGGGCTATGAGCAGTTCTTC. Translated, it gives CASSRDRGYEQFF.

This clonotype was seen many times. This chain's CDR3 is CASSRSRLTSEKLFF. CDR3 nucleotides: TGTGCCAGCAGCCGAAGCAGGCTCACGAGTGAAAAACTGTTTTTT. The J gene is TRBJ1-4, the V gene TRBV7-7; D gene ambiguous. CDR3 length: 15 amino acids. Germline values: CDR1 SSHAT, CDR2 FNYEAQ (reference sequence). Trimming took off 5 bases at V and 7 bases at J, with 17 bases between the two ends.

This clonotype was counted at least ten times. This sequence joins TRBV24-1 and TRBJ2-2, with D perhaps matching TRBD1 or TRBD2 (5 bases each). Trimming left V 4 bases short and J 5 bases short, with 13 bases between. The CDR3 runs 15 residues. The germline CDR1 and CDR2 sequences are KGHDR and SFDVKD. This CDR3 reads CATSEIGTPTGELFF. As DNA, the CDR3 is TGTGCCACCAGTGAAATCGGGACGCCGACCGGGGAGCTGTTTTTT.

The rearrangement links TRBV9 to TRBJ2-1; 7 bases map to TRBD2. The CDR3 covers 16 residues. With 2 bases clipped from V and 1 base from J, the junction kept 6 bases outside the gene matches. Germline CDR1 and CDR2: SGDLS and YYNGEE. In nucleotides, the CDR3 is TGTGCCAGCAGCGTTATTGGGGGGGGGTCCTACAATGAGCAGTTCTTC. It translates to CASSVIGGGSYNEQFF.

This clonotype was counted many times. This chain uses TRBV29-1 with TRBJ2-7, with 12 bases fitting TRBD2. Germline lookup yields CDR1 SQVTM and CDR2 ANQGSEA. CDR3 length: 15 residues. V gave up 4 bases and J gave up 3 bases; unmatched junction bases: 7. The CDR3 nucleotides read TGCAGCGTTGTGGGGACTAGCGGGCACCTCTACGAGCAGTACTTC. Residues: CSVVGTSGHLYEQYF.

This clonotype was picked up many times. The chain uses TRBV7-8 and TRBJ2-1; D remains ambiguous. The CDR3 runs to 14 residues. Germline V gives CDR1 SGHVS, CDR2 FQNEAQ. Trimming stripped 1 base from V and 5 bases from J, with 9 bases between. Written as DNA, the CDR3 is TGTGCCAGCAGCTTAGGAGAAAACCACAATGAGCAGTTCTTC. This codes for CASSLGENHNEQFF.

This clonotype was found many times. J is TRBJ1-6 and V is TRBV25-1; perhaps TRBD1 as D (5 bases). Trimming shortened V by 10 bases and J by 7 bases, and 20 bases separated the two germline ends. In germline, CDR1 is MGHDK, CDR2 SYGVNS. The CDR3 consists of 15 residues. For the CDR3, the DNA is TGTGCCACCTCATATCTCAGGGAGGGGAATTCACCCCTCCACTTT. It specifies CATSYLREGNSPLHF.

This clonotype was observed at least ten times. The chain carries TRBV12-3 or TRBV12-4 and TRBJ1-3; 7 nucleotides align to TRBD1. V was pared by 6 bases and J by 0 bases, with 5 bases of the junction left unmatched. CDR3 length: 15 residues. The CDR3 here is CASSPDRSSGNTIYF. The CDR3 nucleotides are TGTGCCAGCAGCCCGGACAGGAGCTCTGGAAACACCATATATTTT.

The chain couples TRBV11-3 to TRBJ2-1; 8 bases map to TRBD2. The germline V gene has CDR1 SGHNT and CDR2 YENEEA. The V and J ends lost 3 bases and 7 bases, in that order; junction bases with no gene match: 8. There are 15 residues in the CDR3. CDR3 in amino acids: CASSLGAGGTNEQFF. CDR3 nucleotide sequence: TGTGCCAGCAGCTTGGGGGCGGGAGGAACGAATGAGCAGTTCTTC.

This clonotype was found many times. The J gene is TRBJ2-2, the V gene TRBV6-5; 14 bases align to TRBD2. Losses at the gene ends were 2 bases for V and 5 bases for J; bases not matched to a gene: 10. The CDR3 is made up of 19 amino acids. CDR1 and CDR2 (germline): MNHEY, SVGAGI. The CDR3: CASSYQQGLAGVLTGELFF. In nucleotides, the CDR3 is TGTGCCAGCAGTTACCAACAGGGACTAGCGGGAGTGTTAACCGGGGAGCTGTTTTTT.

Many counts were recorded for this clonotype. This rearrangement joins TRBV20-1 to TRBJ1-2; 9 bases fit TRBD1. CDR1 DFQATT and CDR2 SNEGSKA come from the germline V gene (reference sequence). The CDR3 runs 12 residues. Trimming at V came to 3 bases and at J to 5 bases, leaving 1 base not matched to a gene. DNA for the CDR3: TGCAGTGCTAGGGGACAGGGTTATGGCTACACCTTC. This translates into CSARGQGYGYTF.